This record looks at one TCR beta chain sequence and its context. The antigen remains undetermined. A sample-barcoded 5' primer and a J-beta primer mix were used in a second PCR of about 6 to 11 cycles. MiXCR was run by TCRdb on the 5' RACE reads, yielding one entry per CDR3 protein. The data hold approximately 940,000 distinct CDR3 sequences, with around 48% observed a single time. CDR1 and CDR2 (germline): GTSNPN, SVGIG (reference sequence). Trimming pared 3 bases from V and 4 bases from J, leaving 11 bases between. The CDR3 extends over 13 amino acids. The data were obtained in a study of blood T cells in healthy people across ages. Study-wide points: Diversity figures based on one million T cells were deemed too low. With unsorted PBMCs, a conclusive comparison of naive versus antigen-experienced cells was not possible.

Sequencing used blood. The chain joins TRBV30 to TRBJ2-3; D may be TRBD2 (6 bases). This clonotype was sampled from a man younger than 40 in good health. This chain's CDR3 is CAWSGGIPDTQYF. The CDR3 nucleotides read TGTGCCTGGAGCGGGGGAATCCCAGATACGCAGTATTTT.